Given below is one T cell receptor (beta chain) in context. Its antigen is unidentified. Trimming took 5 bases from V and 4 from J; bases not matched to a gene: 12. CDR3 length equals 16 residues. Germline V gives CDR1 GTSNPN, CDR2 SVGIG (reference sequence). Sequencing used immunoSEQ multiplex PCR; TCRdb keeps in-frame clones, though not all of them. The sample consists of around 22,000 clones, around four fifths of them appearing once. This entry comes from a study of OX40 agonist ivuxolimab in advanced cancers. On the study more broadly: A mean age of approximately 58 years, range roughly 20 to 85, was recorded, and approximately 85% were male. General study findings and limits: Clonal expansion in partial responders at 0.1-3.0 mg/kg ranked among the lowest. Clones of CD4+ and CD8+ blood T cells grew by week 6 at doses of 0.1 to 3.0 mg/kg.

The sample in question was CD4+ or CD8+ T cells sorted from blood, obtained in a trial of the OX40 agonist ivuxolimab. V usage is TRBV30 and J usage is TRBJ2-3; 10 bases fit TRBD2. This clonotype originated in an adult with an advanced solid tumor such as melanoma, head and neck, liver or kidney cancer. The CDR3 here is CAWGGAKLAGSDTQYF. In nucleotides, the CDR3 is TGTGCCTGGGGAGGGGCCAAACTAGCGGGGTCAGATACGCAGTATTTT.